The clone carrying this TCR beta chain occurred many times. Antigen: not known. These data are taken from a study of spatial heterogeneity in lung cancer. Looking at the study overall: Tumor-region TCR transcript counts correlated strongly with a T cell module score from matched bulk RNA-seq. Study-wide results and limits: Mutation tallies in tumors tracked expanded intratumoral alpha and beta TCR counts.

The CDR3 sequence is 12 residues long. V lost 4 bases to trimming and J lost 8 bases, with 14 bases between them. Germline-derived CDR1 and CDR2 are DFQATT and SNEGSKA (reference sequence). Described time point: sample taken at primary tumor resection. Some 72 TRACERx patients with early, untreated non-small cell lung cancer donated samples. A unique molecular identifier was attached to every TCR cDNA molecule. TCRdb independently ran MiXCR on the 5' RACE reads; one entry per CDR3 protein. The data contain about 29,000 distinct CDR3 sequences, roughly 6.6% of them singletons. This sequence originates from a male donor with early-stage non-small cell lung cancer. Sequencing used lung tumor tissue, obtained at surgery. The chain combines TRBV20-1 with TRBJ2-5; tentatively, D is TRBD1 or TRBD2 (5 bases each). CDR3 in DNA: TGCAGTGCTATCGGGGAGACAGAAACCCAGTACTTC. Translation: CSAIGETETQYF.